One T cell receptor beta chain is described in this entry. V lost 4 bases and J lost 8; bases outside the gene matches: 13. The CDR3 length is 15 residues. Per germline, CDR1 LGHDT and CDR2 YNNKEL (reference sequence). These data are taken from a study of blood T cell repertoires in COVID-19. Whole-study context: The United States, Italy and Spain supplied acute and convalescent COVID-19 samples.

Authors' methods: By means of reference gene primer amplification, nucleated cell counts were estimated. Profiled with immunoSEQ multiplex PCR; TCRdb holds only in-frame clones, not every one. Clone size and V and J calls were adopted from that table, with D and trimming inferred from the DNA. This sample has hundreds of thousands of clones, with approximately 79% found just once. The chain combines TRBV3-1 (or the pseudogene TRBV3-2) with TRBJ1-2; 7 positions agree with TRBD1. This sequence originates from a woman aged 40 to 49 with active or convalescent COVID-19. The sequenced sample consisted of peripheral blood. CDR3: CASSPRDSRPWGYTF. The CDR3 nucleotides are TGTGCCAGCAGCCCTCGGGACAGCCGCCCCTGGGGCTACACCTTC.